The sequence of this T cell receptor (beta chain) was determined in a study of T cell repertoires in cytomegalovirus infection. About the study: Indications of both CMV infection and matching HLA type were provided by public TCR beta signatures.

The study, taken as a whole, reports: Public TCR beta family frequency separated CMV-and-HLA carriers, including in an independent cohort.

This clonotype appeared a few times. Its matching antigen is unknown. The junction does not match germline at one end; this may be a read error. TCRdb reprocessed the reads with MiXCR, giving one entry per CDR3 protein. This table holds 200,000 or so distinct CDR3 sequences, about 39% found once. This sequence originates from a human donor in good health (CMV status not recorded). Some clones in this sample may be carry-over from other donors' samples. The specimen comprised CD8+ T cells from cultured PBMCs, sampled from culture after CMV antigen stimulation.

The CDR3 is CASSLREDTDTQYF. The CDR3 DNA is TGTGCTAGCAGCTTGCGGGAGGACACAGATACGCAGTATTTT. The chain combines TRBV7-7 with TRBJ2-3; 8 positions match TRBD2. Germline CDR1 and CDR2: SSHAT and FNYEAQ (reference sequence). The CDR3 totals 14 residues.